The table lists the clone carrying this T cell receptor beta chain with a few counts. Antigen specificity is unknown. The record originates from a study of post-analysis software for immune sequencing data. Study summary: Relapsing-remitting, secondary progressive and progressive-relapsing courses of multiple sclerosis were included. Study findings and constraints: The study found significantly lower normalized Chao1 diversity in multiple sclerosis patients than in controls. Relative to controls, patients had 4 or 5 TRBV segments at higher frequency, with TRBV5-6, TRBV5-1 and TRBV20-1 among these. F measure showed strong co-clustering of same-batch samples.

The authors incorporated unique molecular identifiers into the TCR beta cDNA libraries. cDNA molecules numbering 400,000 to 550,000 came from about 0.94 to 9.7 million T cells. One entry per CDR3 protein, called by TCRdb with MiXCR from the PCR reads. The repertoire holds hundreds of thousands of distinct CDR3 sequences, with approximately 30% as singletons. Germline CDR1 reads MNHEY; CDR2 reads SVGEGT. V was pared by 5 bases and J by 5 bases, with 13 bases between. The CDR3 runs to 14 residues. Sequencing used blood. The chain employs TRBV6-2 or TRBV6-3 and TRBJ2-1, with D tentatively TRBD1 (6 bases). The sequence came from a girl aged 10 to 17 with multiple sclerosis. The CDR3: CASSNTDSHNEQFF. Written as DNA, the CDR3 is TGTGCCAGCAGTAACACGGACAGCCACAATGAGCAGTTCTTC.